The 26 T cell receptor beta chains in this list originate from one sample, sequenced in a study of CD8 T cells in Susac syndrome. RNA in amounts of about 0.45 to 1 ug was reverse transcribed with random hexamers. MiXCR, applied by TCRdb to the immunoSEQ multiplex PCR reads, yields one record per CDR3 protein. This sample carries around 130,000 distinct CDR3 sequences, around 94% of them seen once, and the ten largest clones take 0.095% to 0.1%. Sequenced sample: CD4+ T cells from PBMCs. These receptors all come from a human donor in good health.

The chain employs TRBV6-1 and TRBJ2-1, with 10 bases that match TRBD2. Trimming took 3 bases from V and 12 from J; bases not matched to a gene: 8. The germline V gene has CDR1 MNHNS and CDR2 SASEGT. There are 14 residues in the CDR3. CDR3 nucleotides: TGTGCCAGCAGTGACCCTAGCGGGAGAGGGGCGCAGTTCTTC. It yields the protein CASSDPSGRGAQFF.

J is TRBJ1-2 and V is TRBV28; 7 nucleotides match TRBD1. With V trimmed by 6 bases and J by 7 bases, 8 bases remained unmatched. The CDR3 has 13 amino acids. Germline CDR1 is MDHEN and CDR2 is SYDVKM. The DNA of the CDR3 is TGTGCCAGCAGCCGGGAGAGGGGGCTTGGCTACACCTTC. Protein product: CASSRERGLGYTF.

The V and J genes are TRBV29-1 and TRBJ2-7; D is ambiguous. Germline CDR1 and CDR2: SQVTM and ANQGSEA. This CDR3 spans 11 amino acids. V shed 3 bases and J shed 7 bases, with 10 bases lying between them. CDR3 region: CSVDGHREQYF. The CDR3 bases are TGCAGCGTTGACGGGCACCGTGAGCAGTACTTC.

This clonotype came up once. The chain recombines TRBV4-1 with TRBJ2-1; D remains unclear. Trimming left V 0 bases short and J 7 bases short, with 13 bases between. Germline V lookup: CDR1 MGHRA, CDR2 YSYEKL. The CDR3 totals 15 residues. CDR3 bases: TGCGCCAGCAGCCAAGATATACTCGTCGGTAATGAGCAGTTCTTC. Translation gives CASSQDILVGNEQFF.

V and J are TRBV30 and TRBJ2-3; the D is unclear. The CDR3 spans 12 residues. Trimming removed 3 bases from V and 0 bases from J, with 4 bases in between. Per germline, CDR1 GTSNPN and CDR2 SVGIG (reference sequence). CDR3: CAWRESTDTQYF. Written as DNA, the CDR3 is TGTGCCTGGAGGGAGAGCACAGATACGCAGTATTTT.

V usage is TRBV19 and J usage is TRBJ2-3; TRBD2 might be the D (5 bases). This CDR3 spans 16 amino acids. The V gene's germline CDR1 is LNHDA and CDR2 SQIVND (reference sequence). Trimming removed 1 base at V and 6 bases at J, with 17 bases between. CDR3 in DNA: TGTGCCAGTAGTATAGGCGGGCGGAGCACGGGGGATACGCAGTATTTT. It encodes CASSIGGRSTGDTQYF.

This clonotype appeared a single time. This chain joins TRBV12-3 or TRBV12-4 and TRBJ2-2; no definite D call. The CDR3 totals 16 residues. V was clipped by 6 bases and J by 5 bases, with 19 bases between them. The CDR3 spells CASSTKGAARTGELFF. The CDR3 region has the DNA TGTGCCAGCAGCACGAAGGGCGCAGCCAGGACCGGGGAGCTGTTTTTT.

V gene TRBV7-9 combines with J gene TRBJ1-5, with a weak D call TRBD1 (6 bases). Per the germline V gene, CDR1 is SEHNR and CDR2 is FQNEAQ (reference sequence). The CDR3 is 16 residues long. V lost 1 base and J lost 4, with 14 bases in between. The CDR3 protein is CASSLGVGTLNQPQHF. The CDR3 bases are TGTGCCAGCAGCTTAGGGGTAGGGACACTGAATCAGCCCCAGCATTTT.

V gene TRBV19 combines with J gene TRBJ1-1; D gene ambiguous. This CDR3 region has 16 residues. V lost 3 bases to trimming and J lost 1 base, with 15 bases between them. Germline CDR1 LNHDA, CDR2 SQIVND (reference sequence). The CDR3 DNA sequence: TGTGCCAGTAGTATGAGAGGGCAGACCGAGAACACTGAAGCTTTCTTT. Its protein is CASSMRGQTENTEAFF.

The rearrangement links TRBV5-6 to TRBJ2-7; D remains unclear. The ends were cut back, 4 bases at V and 0 bases at J, with 11 bases in the middle. Germline lookup yields CDR1 SGHDT and CDR2 YYEEEE. CDR3 length: 14 residues. The CDR3 loop reads CASSTGPDSYEQYF. CDR3 nucleotide sequence: TGTGCCAGCAGCACCGGGCCGGACTCCTACGAGCAGTACTTC. Full variable domain (outside the CDR3, taken from reference TRBV5-6 and TRBJ2-7): DAGVTQSPTHLIKTRGQQVTLRCSPKSGHDTVSWYQQALGQGPQFIFQYYEEEERQRGNFPDRFSGHQFPNYSSELNVNALLLGDSALYLCASSTGPDSYEQYFGPGTRLTVT.

The rearrangement uses TRBV12-3 or TRBV12-4 and TRBJ1-4, with 9 bases identical to TRBD1. The CDR3 is 15 residues long. The J segment lost 6 bases and the V segment lost 2 bases, leaving 4 bases of the junction unmatched. The CDR3 DNA reads as TGTGCCAGCAGTTTATCGGGACAGGGATATGAAAAACTGTTTTTT. Protein product: CASSLSGQGYEKLFF.

This clonotype is a singleton in its sample. This chain uses TRBV6-5 with TRBJ2-7, with TRBD2 matching over 10 bases. The ends lost 4 bases at V and 6 bases at J; junction bases unmatched: 3. Germline lookup yields CDR1 MNHEY and CDR2 SVGAGI. The CDR3 totals 13 residues. CDR3 DNA sequence: TGTGCCAGCAGTTCTAGCGGGAGCGGCGAGCAGTACTTC. It yields the protein CASSSSGSGEQYF.

The chain recombines TRBV4-2 with TRBJ2-1, with D possibly matching TRBD1 (6 bases). The ends were cut back, 0 bases at V and 3 bases at J, with 12 bases in the middle. This CDR3 comprises 16 residues. CDR1 is LGHNA, CDR2 YNFKEQ, per germline. DNA of the CDR3: TGTGCCAGCAGCCAAGATCGACAGGAGAACTACAATGAGCAGTTCTTC. Residues: CASSQDRQENYNEQFF.

This clonotype was detected only a few times. The chain uses TRBV2 and TRBJ2-1, with D unresolved. Germline loops: CDR1 SNHLY, CDR2 FYNNEI. The CDR3 spans 11 residues. V was shortened by 8 bases and J by 3 bases, with 5 bases between the two germline ends. The CDR3 protein is CASGVYNEQFF. CDR3 DNA sequence: TGTGCCAGCGGAGTCTACAATGAGCAGTTCTTC. The whole variable domain, filled in from reference TRBV2 and TRBJ2-1, reads EPEVTQTPSHQVTQMGQEVILRCVPISNHLYFYWYRQILGQKVEFLVSFYNNEISEKSEIFDDQFSVERPDGSNFTLKIRSTKLEDSAMYFCASGVYNEQFFGPGTRLTVL.

This chain links TRBV24-1 with TRBJ1-1; D is possibly TRBD1 (5 bases). With 1 base removed from V and 9 bases from J, the gap between germline ends came to 8 bases. The CDR3 contains 12 residues. The germline gives CDR1 KGHDR, CDR2 SFDVKD. This chain's CDR3 is CATSDFAGQAFF. The CDR3 DNA reads as TGTGCCACCAGTGATTTCGCAGGGCAAGCTTTCTTT.

V gene TRBV6-5 combines with J gene TRBJ2-1, with 7 nucleotides matching TRBD2. This CDR3 comprises 13 residues. V was pared by 8 bases and J by 1 base, with 2 bases of the junction left unmatched. Germline-derived CDR1 and CDR2 are MNHEY and SVGAGI. CDR3 DNA sequence: TGTGCCAGCCATAGCGGGTCCTACAATGAGCAGTTCTTC. It codes for CASHSGSYNEQFF.

The chain employs TRBV5-6 and TRBJ2-5; 8 bases line up with TRBD2. Germline V lookup: CDR1 SGHDT, CDR2 YYEEEE. V trimming: 1 base; J trimming: 4 bases; junction bases outside the gene matches: 9. CDR3 length: 16 amino acids. The CDR3 region is CASSLIGRGTGETQYF. CDR3 in DNA: TGTGCCAGCAGCTTGATCGGGAGGGGAACGGGAGAGACCCAGTACTTC.

This chain joins TRBV27 and TRBJ1-2, with 7 bases identical to TRBD1. The CDR3 runs 11 residues. V dropped 8 bases and J dropped 11; count of bases not matched to a gene: 8. Per the germline V gene, CDR1 is MNHEY and CDR2 is SMNVEV (reference sequence). The CDR3 protein is CASGSTGTYTF. The CDR3 DNA sequence: TGTGCCAGCGGTTCGACAGGGACTTACACCTTC.

This CDR3 reads CATSRADRGSQETQYF. DNA of the CDR3: TGTGCCACCAGCAGAGCCGACAGGGGTTCCCAGGAGACCCAGTACTTC. This chain joins TRBV15 and TRBJ2-5; 8 nucleotides agree with TRBD1. This CDR3 region has 16 residues. V lost 1 base and J lost 5; bases outside the gene matches: 9. Germline CDR1 LNHNV, CDR2 YYDKDF (reference sequence). Based on the CDR3 plus reference TRBV15 and TRBJ2-5, the full variable domain is DAMVIQNPRYQVTQFGKPVTLSCSQTLNHNVMYWYQQKSSQAPKLLFHYYDKDFNNEADTPDNFQSRRPNTSFCFLDIRSPGLGDTAMYLCATSRADRGSQETQYFGPGTRLLVL.

The chain uses TRBV2 and TRBJ1-1; no clear D gene. Germline CDR1 SNHLY, CDR2 FYNNEI. The CDR3 runs 13 residues. V gave up 2 bases and J gave up 3 bases, with 7 bases separating them. In DNA, the CDR3 is TGTGCCAGCAGTGAACGAAGGGACACTGAAGCTTTCTTT. This codes for CASSERRDTEAFF.

The chain links TRBV7-9 to TRBJ2-7, with 7 bases lining up with TRBD1. Germline loops: CDR1 SEHNR, CDR2 FQNEAQ (reference sequence). The CDR3 covers 15 residues. V trimming: 7 bases; J trimming: 5 bases; junction bases outside the gene matches: 14. The CDR3 sequence is CASTKSTNTGDEQYF. CDR3 bases: TGTGCCAGCACCAAATCTACTAATACAGGGGACGAGCAGTACTTC. Based on the CDR3 plus reference TRBV7-9 and TRBJ2-7, the full variable domain is DTGVSQNPRHKITKRGQNVTFRCDPISEHNRLYWYRQTLGQGPEFLTYFQNEAQLEKSRLLSDRFSAERPKGSFSTLEIQRTEQGDSAMYLCASTKSTNTGDEQYFGPGTRLTVT.

The chain has TRBV20-1 and TRBJ1-4; D is unclear. Trimming stripped 2 bases from V and 8 bases from J, with 15 bases between. Germline values: CDR1 DFQATT, CDR2 SNEGSKA (reference sequence). The CDR3 totals 14 residues. The CDR3 sequence is CSARYQQGGEKLFF. DNA for the CDR3: TGCAGTGCTAGATACCAACAAGGAGGCGAAAAACTGTTTTTT.

This sequence joins TRBV5-4 and TRBJ2-2; tentative D call: TRBD2 (6 bases). The germline gives CDR1 SGHNT, CDR2 YYREEE (reference sequence). V gave up 2 bases and J gave up 4 bases, with 12 bases separating them. This CDR3 is 15 amino acids long. This CDR3 reads CASSLARGTTGELFF. CDR3 bases: TGTGCCAGCAGCTTAGCACGGGGGACCACCGGGGAGCTGTTTTTT. The full variable domain, in which reference TRBV5-4 and TRBJ2-2 provide the parts outside the CDR3, is ETGVTQSPTHLIKTRGQQVTLRCSSQSGHNTVSWYQQALGQGPQFIFQYYREEENGRGNFPPRFSGLQFPNYSSELNVNALELDDSALYLCASSLARGTTGELFFGEGSRLTVL.

V usage is TRBV5-1 and J usage is TRBJ2-7, with 13 nucleotides matching TRBD2. The CDR3 sequence is 16 residues long. CDR1 is SGHRS and CDR2 is YFSETQ in the germline V gene. The trim removed 4 bases at V and 6 bases at J, leaving 10 bases unmatched. This chain's CDR3 is CASSLGTSGISLEQYF. The DNA of the CDR3 is TGCGCCAGCAGCCTCGGGACTAGCGGGATCTCCCTCGAGCAGTACTTC. The full variable domain, its missing parts supplied by reference TRBV5-1 and TRBJ2-7, is KAGVTQTPRYLIKTRGQQVTLSCSPISGHRSVSWYQQTPGQGLQFLFEYFSETQRNKGNFPGRFSGRQFSNSRSEMNVSTLELGDSALYLCASSLGTSGISLEQYFGPGTRLTVT.

V and J are TRBV27 and TRBJ2-1; D unresolved. Germline V lookup: CDR1 MNHEY, CDR2 SMNVEV (reference sequence). Trimming removed 2 bases at V and 5 bases at J, with 13 bases between. This CDR3 is built from 15 residues. In nucleotides, the CDR3 is TGTGCCAGCAGTTTAGGGGTTTTCAGAAACAATGAGCAGTTCTTC. Translation: CASSLGVFRNNEQFF.

The chain is built from TRBV15 and TRBJ2-1; no clear D gene. CDR1 and CDR2 (germline): LNHNV, YYDKDF (reference sequence). The CDR3 loop spans 13 amino acids. V gave up 5 bases and J gave up 4 bases, with 9 bases separating them. The chain's CDR3 is CATSYVEYNEQFF. Written as DNA, the CDR3 is TGTGCCACCAGCTACGTGGAATACAATGAGCAGTTCTTC.